A single count supports the clone carrying this TCR beta chain. Researchers made TCR beta libraries by using iRepertoire HTBI primers and running Arm-PCR on CDR3 regions. TCRdb called the multiplex PCR reads again in MiXCR, with one record for every CDR3 protein. The sample records a few hundred thousand distinct CDR3 sequences, about 23% being singletons. The sample's time point: persistent/refractory GD, antithyroid drugs over 5 years with positive TRAb. Extracted PBMC RNA gave rise to the TCR library. This record belongs to a study of regulatory T cells in long-lasting Graves disease. The sequence was obtained from a woman between 40 and 55 years old with Graves disease. The material was peripheral blood mononuclear cells (PBMCs), obtained when the disease was refractory, from a patient treated with antithyroid drugs.

CDR3 residues: CASSRGLGGQYF. CDR3 bases: TGTGCCAGCAGCCGCGGGTTGGGAGGGCAGTACTTC. The V and J genes are TRBV3-1 and TRBJ2-7; TRBD2 might be the D (6 bases). V was cut by 4 bases and J by 9 bases, with 13 bases left in between. The CDR3 has 12 residues. Per the germline V gene, CDR1 is LGHDT and CDR2 is YNNKEL (reference sequence).